This TCR beta chain emerged from a study of T cell changes during pregnancy in multiple sclerosis. V lost 1 base and J lost 8; bases outside the gene matches: 5. CDR1 and CDR2 from the germline V gene are SGHAT and FQNNGV. The CDR3 sequence is 15 residues long. Only in-frame clones appear in the TCRdb table, and some are missing; sequencing was by immunoSEQ multiplex PCR. The table includes 32,000 or so clones, about 90% detected once. The chain recombines TRBV11-2 with TRBJ1-2; 12 bases match TRBD1. Material: CD4+ T cells from peripheral blood mononuclear cells, obtained in the third trimester of pregnancy. The origin of this receptor is a female donor in good health, enrolled as a control in a pregnancy study. The CDR3, as DNA: TGTGCCAGCAGCTTAGTGGGACAGGGGGCGGGAGGCTACACCTTC. This codes for CASSLVGQGAGGYTF.